This T cell receptor beta chain came from a study of beta chain features in type 1 diabetes. The wider study: Patients looked much like healthy donors when it came to age, gender and cell yields.

Notes on the study in general: Naive, central memory and regulatory TCRB repertoires appeared more similar among patients than healthy donors. PCR might show a preference for shorter templates, equally across patients and controls.

Trimming stripped 0 bases from V and 8 bases from J, with 10 bases between. This CDR3 is built from 12 residues. Germline V gene lookup returns CDR1 SQVTM and CDR2 ANQGSEA. On this clone itself: What it binds is unknown.

The authors reverse transcribed all of the isolated RNA, so sequencing captured expressed TCRB transcripts. The protocol was immunoSEQ multiplex PCR, while the TCRdb copy is restricted to in-frame clones and leaves out a portion. The data hold roughly 400,000 clones, with more than 13% observed a single time. The V call is TRBV29-1, the J call TRBJ1-2, with no clear D. This receptor was obtained from a woman younger than 30 in good health. The sequencing input was naive CD4+ T cells from blood. CDR3 loop: CSVEDKPAGYTF. The CDR3, as DNA: TGCAGCGTTGAAGACAAACCAGCGGGCTACACCTTC.